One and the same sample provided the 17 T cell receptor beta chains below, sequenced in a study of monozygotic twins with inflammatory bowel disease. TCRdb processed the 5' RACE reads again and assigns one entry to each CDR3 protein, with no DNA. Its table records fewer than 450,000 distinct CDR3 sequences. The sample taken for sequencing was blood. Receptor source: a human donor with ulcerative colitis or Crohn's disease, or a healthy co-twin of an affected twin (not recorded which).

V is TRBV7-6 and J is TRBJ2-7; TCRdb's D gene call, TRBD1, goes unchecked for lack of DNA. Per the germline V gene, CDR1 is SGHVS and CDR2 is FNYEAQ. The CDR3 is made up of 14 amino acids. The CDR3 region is CASSSLQGSYEQYF.

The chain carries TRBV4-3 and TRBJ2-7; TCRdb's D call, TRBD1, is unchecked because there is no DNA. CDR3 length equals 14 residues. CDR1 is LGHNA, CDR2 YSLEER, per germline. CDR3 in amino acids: CASSSGTDIYEQYF.

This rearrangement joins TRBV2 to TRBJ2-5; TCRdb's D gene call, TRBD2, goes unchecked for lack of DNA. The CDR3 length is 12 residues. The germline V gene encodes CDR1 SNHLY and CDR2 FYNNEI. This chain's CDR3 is CATAPGGETQYF. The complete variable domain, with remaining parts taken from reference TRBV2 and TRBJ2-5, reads EPEVTQTPSHQVTQMGQEVILRCVPISNHLYFYWYRQILGQKVEFLVSFYNNEISEKSEIFDDQFSVERPDGSNFTLKIRSTKLEDSAMYFCATAPGGETQYFGPGTRLLVL.

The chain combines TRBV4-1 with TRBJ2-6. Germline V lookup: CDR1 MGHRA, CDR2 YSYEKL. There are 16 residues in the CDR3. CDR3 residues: CASSQRQISGANVLTF.

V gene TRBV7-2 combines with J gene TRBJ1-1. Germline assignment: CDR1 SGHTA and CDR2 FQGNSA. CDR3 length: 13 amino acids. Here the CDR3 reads CASSLNGRGEAFF.

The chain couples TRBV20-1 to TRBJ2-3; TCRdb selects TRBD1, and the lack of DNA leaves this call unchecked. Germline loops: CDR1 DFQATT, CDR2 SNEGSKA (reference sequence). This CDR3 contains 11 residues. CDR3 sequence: CSAPRTGRQYF.

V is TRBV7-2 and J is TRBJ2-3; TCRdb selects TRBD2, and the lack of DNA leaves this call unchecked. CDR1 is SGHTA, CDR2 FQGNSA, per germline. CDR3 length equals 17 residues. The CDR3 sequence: CASSLVLAGGIGDTQYF.

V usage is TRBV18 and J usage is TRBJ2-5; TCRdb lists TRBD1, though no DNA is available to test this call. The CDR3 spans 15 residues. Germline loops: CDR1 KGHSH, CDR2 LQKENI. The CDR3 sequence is CASSPGAFYQETQYF.

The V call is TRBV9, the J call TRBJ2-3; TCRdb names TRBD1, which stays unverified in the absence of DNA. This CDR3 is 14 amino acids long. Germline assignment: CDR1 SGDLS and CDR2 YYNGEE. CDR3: CASSTQPLVDTQYF.

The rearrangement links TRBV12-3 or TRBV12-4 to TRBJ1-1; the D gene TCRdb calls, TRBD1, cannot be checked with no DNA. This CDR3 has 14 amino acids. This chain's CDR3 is CASIDQGARAEAFF.

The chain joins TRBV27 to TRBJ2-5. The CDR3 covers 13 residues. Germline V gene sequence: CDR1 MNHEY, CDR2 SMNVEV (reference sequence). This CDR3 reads CASSWTGRETQYF.

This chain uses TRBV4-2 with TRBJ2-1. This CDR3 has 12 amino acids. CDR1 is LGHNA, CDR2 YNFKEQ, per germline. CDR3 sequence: CASSQDLIGQFF.

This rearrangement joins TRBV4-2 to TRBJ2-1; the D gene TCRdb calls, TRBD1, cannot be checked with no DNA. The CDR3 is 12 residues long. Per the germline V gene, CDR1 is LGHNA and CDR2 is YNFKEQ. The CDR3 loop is CASSQGGSEQFF.

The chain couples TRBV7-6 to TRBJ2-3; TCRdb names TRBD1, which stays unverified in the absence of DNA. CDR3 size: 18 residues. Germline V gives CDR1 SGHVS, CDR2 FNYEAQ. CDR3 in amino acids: CASSLGSLPDRSTDTQYF.

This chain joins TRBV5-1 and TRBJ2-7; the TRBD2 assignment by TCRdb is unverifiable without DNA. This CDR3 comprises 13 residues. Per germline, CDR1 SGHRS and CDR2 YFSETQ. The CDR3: CASSLLAGGEQYF. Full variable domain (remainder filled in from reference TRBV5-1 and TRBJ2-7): KAGVTQTPRYLIKTRGQQVTLSCSPISGHRSVSWYQQTPGQGLQFLFEYFSETQRNKGNFPGRFSGRQFSNSRSEMNVSTLELGDSALYLCASSLLAGGEQYFGPGTRLTVT.

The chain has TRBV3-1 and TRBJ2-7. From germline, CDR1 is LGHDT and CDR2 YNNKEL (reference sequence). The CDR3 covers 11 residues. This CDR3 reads CASSQDRGQYF.

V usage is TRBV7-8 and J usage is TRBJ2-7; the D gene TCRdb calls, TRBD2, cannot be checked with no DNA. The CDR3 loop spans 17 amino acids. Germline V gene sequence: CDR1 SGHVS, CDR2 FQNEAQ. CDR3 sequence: CASSLLATGLDAYEQYF.